The present TCR beta chain was sequenced within a study of blood T cell repertoires in COVID-19. Profiled with immunoSEQ multiplex PCR; TCRdb holds only in-frame clones, not every one. The sample records 200,000 to 300,000 clones, approximately 88% being singletons. Per germline, CDR1 MNHEY and CDR2 SMNVEV (reference sequence). Germline trimming cut 8 bases from V and 7 bases from J; bases unmatched to any gene: 8. The CDR3 loop spans 13 amino acids. This clone was detected once. The J gene is TRBJ2-7, the V gene TRBV27; 10 bases agree with TRBD1. What was sequenced was PBMCs or T cells enriched from blood (not recorded which). The TCR sequence derives from a woman between 40 and 50 years old with acute COVID-19. CDR3 sequence reads: CASSGTGALEQYF. The DNA of the CDR3 is TGTGCCAGCTCCGGGACAGGGGCTTTAGAGCAGTACTTC.